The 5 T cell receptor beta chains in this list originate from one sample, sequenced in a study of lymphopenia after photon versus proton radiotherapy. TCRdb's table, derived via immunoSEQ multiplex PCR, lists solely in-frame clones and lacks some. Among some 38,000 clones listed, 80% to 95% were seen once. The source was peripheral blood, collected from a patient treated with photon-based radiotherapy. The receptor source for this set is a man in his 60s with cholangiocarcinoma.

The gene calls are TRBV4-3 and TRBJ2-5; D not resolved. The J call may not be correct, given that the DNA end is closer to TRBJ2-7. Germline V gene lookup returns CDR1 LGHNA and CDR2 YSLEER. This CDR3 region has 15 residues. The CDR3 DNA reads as TGCGCCAGCAGCCGGACCGTTACAAGCTCCTACGAGCAGTACTTC. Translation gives CASSRTVTSSYEQYF.

The CDR3 coding sequence is TGTGCCATCAGTGAGTCTGTGGGGGGCGAAACCTACGAGCAGTACTTC. As protein: CAISESVGGETYEQYF. The chain links TRBV10-3 to TRBJ2-7; D is perhaps TRBD1 or TRBD2 (6 bases each). The ends were cut back, 0 bases at V and 2 bases at J, with 14 bases in the middle. Looked up from germline, CDR1 is ENHRY and CDR2 is SYGVKD. CDR3 length: 16 residues.

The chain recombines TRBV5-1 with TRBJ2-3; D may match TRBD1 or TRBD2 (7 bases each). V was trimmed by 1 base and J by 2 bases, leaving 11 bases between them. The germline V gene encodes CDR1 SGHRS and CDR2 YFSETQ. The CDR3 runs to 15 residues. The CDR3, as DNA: TGCGCCAGCAGCTTGACAGGGGACTACACAGATACGCAGTATTTT. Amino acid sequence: CASSLTGDYTDTQYF.

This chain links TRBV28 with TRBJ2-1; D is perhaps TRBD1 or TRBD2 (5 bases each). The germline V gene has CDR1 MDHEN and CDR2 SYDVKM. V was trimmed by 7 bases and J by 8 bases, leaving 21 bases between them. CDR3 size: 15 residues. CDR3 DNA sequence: TGTGCCAGCACCCTCTTGGGGGTGGGTAGGGATGAGCAGTTCTTC. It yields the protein CASTLLGVGRDEQFF.

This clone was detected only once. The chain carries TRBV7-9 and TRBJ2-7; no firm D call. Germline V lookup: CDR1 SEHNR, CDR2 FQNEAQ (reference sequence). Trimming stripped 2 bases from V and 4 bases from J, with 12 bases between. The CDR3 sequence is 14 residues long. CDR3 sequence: CASSLIGSPYEQYF. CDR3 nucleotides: TGTGCCAGCAGCTTAATAGGCTCACCTTACGAGCAGTACTTC.